The clone carrying this T cell receptor beta chain was recorded a few times. The antigen remains undetermined. This specimen comes from a study of tumour-infiltrating T cells in Burkitt lymphoma. Study overall: Productive clonality predicted overall and progression-free survival. Study-level points and caveats: Many Burkitt lymphoma patients shared several public clonotypes.

The length of the CDR3 is 13 residues. Germline V gene lookup returns CDR1 LGHNA and CDR2 YSLEER. The V gene lost 0 bases and the J gene lost 7 bases, with 7 bases spanning the gap. Sequenced by immunoSEQ multiplex PCR; TCRdb stores in-frame clones only, minus some. Here the sample spans almost 3,000 clones, 14% being singletons. This receptor was taken from a human donor with Burkitt lymphoma. The chain has TRBV4-3 and TRBJ2-1; D is ambiguous. The source material was tumor tissue. The CDR3 sequence is CASSQDFTNEQFF. As DNA, the CDR3 is TGCGCCAGCAGCCAAGATTTCACAAATGAGCAGTTCTTC.